Below, 26 T cell receptor beta chains from the same sample are listed, as sequenced in a study of Graves' ophthalmopathy and Graves' hyperthyroidism. RNA transcripts were the source from which TCR beta CDR3 regions were amplified. First-round RT-PCR relied on HTBI primers, and a second-round multiplex PCR came next. Each CDR3 protein gets one entry after TCRdb re-called the multiplex PCR reads with MiXCR. The sample records about 700,000 distinct CDR3 sequences, 35% to 50% being singletons. Material for sequencing was peripheral blood. The source is an adult man with Graves' ophthalmopathy.

With regard to this clonotype: No conserved phenylalanine or tryptophan is present at the end of the CDR3, so a read error is the likely explanation. This chain uses TRBV25-1 with TRBJ1-1, with D perhaps matching TRBD1 (6 bases). Germline V gene sequence: CDR1 MGHDK, CDR2 SYGVNS. This CDR3 spans 13 amino acids. V lost 6 bases and J lost 5, with 13 bases in between. The CDR3 nucleotides read TGTGCCAGCAGAGGACAGACGGATACTGAAGCTTTCTTA. Its protein product is CASRGQTDTEAFL.

This clonotype was seen ten or more times. The chain employs TRBV20-1 and TRBJ1-2, with D perhaps matching TRBD1 (6 bases). Germline CDR1 DFQATT, CDR2 SNEGSKA (reference sequence). The CDR3 is made up of 12 amino acids. Trimming took off 5 bases at V and 4 bases at J, with 11 bases between the two ends. The CDR3 here is CSAPRGVYGYTF. CDR3 bases: TGCAGTGCTCCGAGGGGGGTCTATGGCTACACCTTC.

This clonotype turned up a few times. The rearrangement links TRBV5-4 to TRBJ1-1; a weak D match, TRBD1 (6 bases). Trimming removed 4 bases from V and 0 bases from J, with 13 bases in between. The germline CDR1 and CDR2 sequences are SGHNT and YYREEE (reference sequence). CDR3 length: 15 amino acids. CDR3 sequence reads: CASSPQGQLNTEAFF. Here the CDR3 DNA reads TGTGCCAGCAGCCCCCAGGGACAATTGAACACTGAAGCTTTCTTT.

The chain links TRBV12-5 to TRBJ2-3, with 7 nucleotides matching TRBD2. The CDR3 is made up of 14 amino acids. Germline V lookup: CDR1 LGHNT, CDR2 FRNRAP. The V and J ends lost 7 bases and 5 bases, in that order; junction bases with no gene match: 9. The CDR3 nucleotides are TGTGCTAGTGAGGGACTGGTAGCGGGAGATACGCAGTATTTT. This gives the protein CASEGLVAGDTQYF. Filled out from reference TRBV12-5 and TRBJ2-3, the complete variable domain reads DARVTQTPRHKVTEMGQEVTMRCQPILGHNTVFWYRQTMMQGLELLAYFRNRAPLDDSGMPKDRFSAEMPDATLATLKIQPSEPRDSAVYFCASEGLVAGDTQYFGPGTRLTVL.

The V call is TRBV6-1, the J call TRBJ2-5; D is unresolved. This CDR3 is built from 16 residues. V was shortened by 6 bases and J by 1 base, with 18 bases between the two germline ends. Germline V gene data show CDR1 as MNHNS and CDR2 as SASEGT. The CDR3 DNA is TGTGCCAGCAGCCCCCGCGGCGTGCTAACCCAAGAGACCCAGTACTTC. It encodes CASSPRGVLTQETQYF.

The genes are TRBV7-9 and TRBJ2-7; a weak D match, TRBD2 (6 bases). This CDR3 comprises 13 residues. V dropped 11 bases and J dropped 1 base, with 15 bases sitting between them. From germline, CDR1 is SEHNR and CDR2 FQNEAQ (reference sequence). CDR3 sequence: CAWNGEVSYEQYF. The CDR3 DNA sequence: TGTGCCTGGAATGGGGAGGTTTCCTACGAGCAGTACTTC.

J is TRBJ2-7 and V is TRBV19; 10 bases match TRBD1. Looked up from germline, CDR1 is LNHDA and CDR2 is SQIVND (reference sequence). The length of the CDR3 is 14 residues. J gave up 6 bases and V 5 bases, and 7 bases lay outside the gene matches. In DNA form, the CDR3 reads TGTGCCAGTAGTCGGGGACAGGGGACTACCGAGCAGTACTTC. It translates to CASSRGQGTTEQYF.

This clonotype was seen a few times. This chain connects TRBV6-6 to TRBJ1-4; D remains unclear. The V end was cut by 5 bases, the J end by 8 bases, with 18 bases between. CDR3 size: 15 residues. The V gene's germline CDR1 is MNHNY and CDR2 SVGAGI (reference sequence). CDR3 region: CASSELWLVKEKLFF. The DNA of the CDR3 is TGTGCCAGCAGTGAACTCTGGCTAGTGAAAGAAAAACTGTTTTTT.

This rearrangement joins TRBV2 to TRBJ1-4, with a tentative D call TRBD1 (6 bases). Looked up from germline, CDR1 is SNHLY and CDR2 is FYNNEI. Between the trimmed V and J ends, which lost 3 bases and 13 bases, there was a span of 12 bases. There are 12 residues in the CDR3. CDR3 amino acids: CASSDPGQSLFF. The CDR3 coding sequence is TGTGCCAGCAGTGATCCTGGACAGTCACTGTTTTTT.

V is TRBV10-3 and J is TRBJ1-2; TRBD1 agrees at 9 bases. Germline V gives CDR1 ENHRY, CDR2 SYGVKD. Germline trimming cut 4 bases from V and 5 bases from J; bases unmatched to any gene: 8. This CDR3 region has 15 residues. The CDR3 DNA reads as TGTGCCATCAGTGCTGCCGAAGACAGGGGGTATGGCTACACCTTC. Protein: CAISAAEDRGYGYTF.

This clonotype was detected only a few times. The rearrangement joins TRBV5-6 to TRBJ1-2; D uncertain. The CDR3 runs 15 residues. V shed 6 bases and J shed 5 bases, with 20 bases lying between them. CDR1 SGHDT and CDR2 YYEEEE come from the germline V gene. For the CDR3, the DNA is TGTGCCAGCAACAAAGGACCGGGCACCCTATATGGCTACACCTTC. Translating gives CASNKGPGTLYGYTF.

This chain links TRBV10-3 with TRBJ1-1; no reliable D call. This CDR3 comprises 15 residues. Trimming took 3 bases from V and 0 from J, leaving 11 bases between them. Germline assignment: CDR1 ENHRY and CDR2 SYGVKD. The CDR3 here is CAISDGRGLNTEAFF. The CDR3 DNA follows: TGTGCCATCAGTGACGGTCGGGGTTTGAACACTGAAGCTTTCTTT.

Details on this clonotype: A read error may explain this, as a much larger clone is one base away. The chain combines TRBV2 with TRBJ2-5; TRBD1 aligns across 8 bases. Germline CDR1 SNHLY, CDR2 FYNNEI. Unmatched junction bases numbered 11, after V lost 6 bases and J lost 5 bases. This CDR3 is 15 amino acids long. Written as DNA, the CDR3 is TGTGCCAGCAGCATTACAATGGACAGGGCGGAGACCCAGTACTTC. It codes for CASSITMDRAETQYF.

As for this clonotype: Being one base from a much bigger clone, this may be a read error. The chain is built from TRBV29-1 and TRBJ2-3; D not certain. There are 14 residues in the CDR3. Trimming removed 2 bases at V and 0 bases at J, with 9 bases between. The germline V gene has CDR1 SQVTM and CDR2 ANQGSEA. The DNA for the CDR3 is TGCAGCGTTGAAAACCCCCAAAGCACAGATACGCAGTATTTT. Translating gives CSVENPQSTDTQYF.

This chain uses TRBV29-1 with TRBJ2-7; 9 bases align to TRBD2. The DNA end is a closer match to TRBJ2-5, so the J assignment may be wrong. The V gene's germline CDR1 is SQVTM and CDR2 ANQGSEA. The length of the CDR3 is 15 residues. The CDR3, as DNA: TGCAGCGTTGTGGAAGGAGCGGGAGGAGTGGAGACCCAGTACTTC. It codes for CSVVEGAGGVETQYF.

This clonotype has at least ten counts. V gene TRBV2 combines with J gene TRBJ2-2; a possible D gene is TRBD1 (5 bases). Trimming removed 4 bases from V and 7 bases from J, with 13 bases in between. This CDR3 is 14 amino acids long. Germline V CDR1 and CDR2: SNHLY, FYNNEI. Written as DNA, the CDR3 is TGTGCCAGCAGTGGACAAACAGGCTTCGGGGAGCTGTTTTTT. It is translated as CASSGQTGFGELFF.

The rearrangement joins TRBV28 to TRBJ1-4, with TRBD1 identical over 7 bases. The germline gives CDR1 MDHEN, CDR2 SYDVKM. With V trimmed by 6 bases and J by 7 bases, 14 bases remained unmatched. This CDR3 contains 16 residues. DNA for the CDR3: TGTGCCAGCAGCCTCAGGGGGGTAGGACTTGTTGAAAAACTGTTTTTT. The encoded protein is CASSLRGVGLVEKLFF. Supplemented by reference TRBV28 and TRBJ1-4, the full variable domain reads DVKVTQSSRYLVKRTGEKVFLECVQDMDHENMFWYRQDPGLGLRLIYFSYDVKMKEKGDIPEGYSVSREKKERFSLILESASTNQTSMYLCASSLRGVGLVEKLFFGSGTQLSVL.

This clonotype was observed at least ten times. The chain combines TRBV25-1 with TRBJ1-2, with 7 bases fitting TRBD1. The CDR3 has 16 residues. V lost 1 base, J lost 2 bases, and 7 bases stayed unmatched. Germline V gene lookup returns CDR1 MGHDK and CDR2 SYGVNS. CDR3 sequence reads: CASSEFPTGPNYGYTF. The DNA for the CDR3 is TGTGCCAGCAGTGAATTTCCGACAGGGCCCAACTATGGCTACACCTTC.

As concerns this clonotype: A junction end diverges from the germline sequence, so it may reflect a read error. J is TRBJ2-7 and V is TRBV7-2; D tentatively fits TRBD1 or TRBD2 (5 bases each). The CDR3 spans 14 residues. Germline lookup yields CDR1 SGHTA and CDR2 FQGNSA. The CDR3: CASSPGTVPEEQYF. CDR3 DNA sequence: TGCGCCAGCAGCCCGGGGACGGTCCCCGAGGAGCAGTACTTC.

J is TRBJ2-5 and V is TRBV2; tentative D call: TRBD2 (5 bases). Deletions cut 4 bases from V and 9 bases from J, with 24 bases between. The CDR3 is 16 residues long. Germline loops: CDR1 SNHLY, CDR2 FYNNEI. Here the CDR3 DNA reads TGTGCCAGCAGTGTCGATTACTTTGGAGGCAATCAGCCCCAGTACTTC. Its translation: CASSVDYFGGNQPQYF.

There are many counts of this clonotype. The chain employs TRBV4-2 and TRBJ1-6, with 9 bases lining up with TRBD1. Trimming removed 1 base from V and 7 bases from J; junction bases left unmatched: 5. Germline CDR1 and CDR2: LGHNA and YNFKEQ. This CDR3 comprises 16 residues. The CDR3 DNA sequence: TGTGCCAGCAGCCAAGCGGGACAGGGTGACAATTCACCCCTCCACTTT. Protein product: CASSQAGQGDNSPLHF.

In the case of this clonotype: A much larger clone is a single base away; this may be a read error. The chain is built from TRBV4-1 and TRBJ1-1; D is ambiguous. Germline V CDR1 and CDR2: MGHRA, YSYEKL. This CDR3 region has 12 residues. Deletions cut 3 bases from V and 7 bases from J, with 9 bases between. The CDR3 sequence is CASSHMGIEAFF. The CDR3 region has the DNA TGCGCCAGCAGCCACATGGGGATTGAAGCTTTCTTT.

At least ten counts were recorded for this clonotype. The chain recombines TRBV7-9 with TRBJ1-6, with D perhaps matching TRBD1 (6 bases). V lost 6 bases and J lost 10, with 16 bases in between. CDR1 and CDR2 (germline): SEHNR, FQNEAQ (reference sequence). CDR3 length: 14 residues. CDR3 protein: CASRHDRTGSPLHF. In nucleotides, the CDR3 is TGTGCCAGCAGGCACGACAGGACCGGCTCACCCCTCCACTTT.

This clonotype was recorded once. V usage is TRBV10-2 and J usage is TRBJ1-2, with D perhaps TRBD1 (6 bases). Germline V CDR1 and CDR2: WSHSY, SAAADI. V was trimmed by 8 bases and J by 9 bases, leaving 25 bases between them. The length of the CDR3 is 15 residues. CDR3 DNA: TGCGCCAGCCGGACTAGCGGGGGGGGCGCCGGCCGCTACACCTTC. Protein: CASRTSGGGAGRYTF.

This clonotype was seen a handful of times. The V gene is TRBV7-2, the J gene TRBJ2-7; a possible D gene is TRBD2 (6 bases). Between the trimmed V and J ends, which lost 6 bases and 0 bases, there was a span of 15 bases. The CDR3 is 15 residues long. Germline V lookup: CDR1 SGHTA, CDR2 FQGNSA. DNA of the CDR3: TGTGCCAGCAGTTCGTCTCCCGGGGGCTCCTACGAGCAGTACTTC. This codes for CASSSSPGGSYEQYF.

The sample holds many counts of this clonotype. This chain links TRBV20-1 with TRBJ2-5; D ambiguous. The CDR3 extends over 10 amino acids. Germline lookup yields CDR1 DFQATT and CDR2 SNEGSKA (reference sequence). V was trimmed by 6 bases and J by 4 bases, leaving 6 bases between them. The CDR3 region is CSAAIETQYF. DNA of the CDR3: TGCAGTGCGGCCATAGAGACCCAGTACTTC.